The 22 T cell receptor beta chains below were found in one sample sequenced in a study of CD8+ T cells in alopecia areata. After isolation, RNA underwent reverse transcription to generate cDNA as the sequencing template. TCRdb's copy holds only in-frame clones and misses some; the assay was immunoSEQ multiplex PCR. Of 190,000 or so clones listed, 50% to 60% are singletons. Treatment noted: oral pan-JAK inhibitor, 5-10 mg twice daily. This material consisted of CD4+ T cells sorted from blood, taken at week 4, from a patient treated with tofacitinib. The receptors originated from a human donor with alopecia areata.

This clone showed up just a few times. The V call is TRBV6-6, the J call TRBJ2-7; D gene unclear. Trimming cost V 7 bases and J 2 bases, with 9 bases left between them. Germline assignment: CDR1 MNHNY and CDR2 SVGAGI (reference sequence). The CDR3 length is 12 residues. CDR3 nucleotide sequence: TGTGCCAGCAATCAAAGGCCCTACGAGCAGTACTTC. This gives the protein CASNQRPYEQYF.

This clone was counted once. The chain is built from TRBV30 and TRBJ2-2, with D unclear. The CDR3 contains 14 residues. V was trimmed by 0 bases and J by 7 bases, leaving 12 bases between them. In germline, CDR1 is GTSNPN, CDR2 SVGIG (reference sequence). Written as DNA, the CDR3 is TGTGCCTGGAGTGTACTCCGGGTTAACGGGGAGCTGTTTTTT. It encodes CAWSVLRVNGELFF. Supplemented by reference TRBV30 and TRBJ2-2, the full variable domain reads SQTIHQWPATLVQPVGSPLSLECTVEGTSNPNLYWYRQAAGRGLQLLFYSVGIGQISSEVPQNLSASRPQDRQFILSSKKLLLSDSGFYLCAWSVLRVNGELFFGEGSRLTVL.

This clone was detected a few times. The chain is built from TRBV5-1 and TRBJ2-5; D is undetermined. The CDR3 is made up of 11 amino acids. Germline CDR1 and CDR2: SGHRS and YFSETQ. The V end lost 5 bases, the J end lost 5 bases, and 7 bases lay between the germline ends. This CDR3 is CASRLAETQYF. DNA for the CDR3: TGCGCCAGCAGACTCGCGGAGACCCAGTACTTC. Looking up the rest from reference TRBV5-1 and TRBJ2-5 gives the full variable domain: KAGVTQTPRYLIKTRGQQVTLSCSPISGHRSVSWYQQTPGQGLQFLFEYFSETQRNKGNFPGRFSGRQFSNSRSEMNVSTLELGDSALYLCASRLAETQYFGPGTRLLVL.

This clone has only one observation. The V and J genes are TRBV6-6 and TRBJ1-5, with TRBD1 matching over 9 bases. V shed 5 bases, J shed 4 bases, and the junction held 9 bases outside the gene matches. From germline, CDR1 is MNHNY and CDR2 SVGAGI (reference sequence). This CDR3 region has 16 residues. CDR3 residues: CASSTGDRAMNQPQHF. The CDR3 nucleotides read TGTGCCAGCAGTACGGGGGACAGGGCAATGAATCAGCCCCAGCATTTT.

This clone was detected only a few times. The rearrangement links TRBV29-1 to TRBJ1-2; 8 bases are a match to TRBD1. This CDR3 comprises 15 residues. Germline V CDR1 and CDR2: SQVTM, ANQGSEA. V was pared by 3 bases and J by 6 bases, with 12 bases of the junction left unmatched. This chain's CDR3 is CSVDSGQGSYDGYTF. The CDR3 nucleotides read TGCAGCGTTGATTCCGGACAGGGCAGCTACGATGGCTACACCTTC.

V gene TRBV29-1 combines with J gene TRBJ2-5; 7 nucleotides match TRBD2. The CDR3 covers 17 residues. Germline CDR1 SQVTM, CDR2 ANQGSEA. After removal of 6 bases from V and 0 bases from J, the junction contained 16 bases not matched to a gene. The CDR3 region has the DNA TGCAGCGTCGACCGCTTATCTGCGGGGGATTACCAAGAGACCCAGTACTTC. Protein: CSVDRLSAGDYQETQYF.

V is TRBV29-1 and J is TRBJ1-1; D is uncertain. Deletions cut 4 bases from V and 3 bases from J, with 12 bases between. The CDR3 has 13 amino acids. Germline loops: CDR1 SQVTM, CDR2 ANQGSEA. This chain's CDR3 is CSVGRTSDTEAFF. The DNA of the CDR3 is TGCAGCGTTGGTCGCACATCTGACACTGAAGCTTTCTTT.

V and J are TRBV9 and TRBJ1-2; 7 nucleotides agree with TRBD1. The CDR3 contains 14 residues. Trimming at V came to 4 bases and at J to 6 bases, leaving 9 bases not matched to a gene. In germline, CDR1 is SGDLS, CDR2 YYNGEE. This chain's CDR3 is CASSQNTGVHGYTF. Here the CDR3 DNA reads TGTGCCAGCAGCCAAAATACAGGGGTCCATGGCTACACCTTC. Variable domain in full (rest from reference TRBV9 and TRBJ1-2): DSGVTQTPKHLITATGQRVTLRCSPRSGDLSVYWYQQSLDQGLQFLIQYYNGEERAKGNILERFSAQQFPDLHSELNLSSLELGDSALYFCASSQNTGVHGYTFGSGTRLTVV.

As DNA, the CDR3 is TGTGCCAGCAGCCACCGTGGCCGGATTAACTATGGCTACACCTTC. As protein: CASSHRGRINYGYTF. The gene calls are TRBV11-2 and TRBJ1-2; no reliable D call. From germline, CDR1 is SGHAT and CDR2 FQNNGV. CDR3 length: 15 residues. Trimming took off 5 bases at V and 1 base at J, with 14 bases between the two ends.

The chain recombines TRBV9 with TRBJ1-2; perhaps TRBD1 as D (6 bases). CDR3 length: 16 amino acids. The germline CDR1 and CDR2 sequences are SGDLS and YYNGEE. The germline V and J ends were trimmed by 0 bases and 0 bases, with 12 bases remaining between them. This CDR3 is CASSVDSRTANYGYTF. As DNA, the CDR3 is TGTGCCAGCAGCGTAGACAGTCGGACAGCTAACTATGGCTACACCTTC.

The chain couples TRBV6-5 to TRBJ2-4; TRBD2 might be the D (6 bases). The CDR3 runs to 13 residues. The germline V gene encodes CDR1 MNHEY and CDR2 SVGAGI. Trimming shortened V by 0 bases and J by 13 bases, and 13 bases separated the two germline ends. CDR3 sequence: CASSYSLGSGQYF. In nucleotides, the CDR3 is TGTGCCAGCAGTTACTCGTTAGGGAGCGGGCAGTACTTC.

The chain is built from TRBV30 and TRBJ2-7; no definite D call. This CDR3 comprises 12 residues. V was pared by 1 base and J by 0 bases, with 4 bases between. From germline, CDR1 is GTSNPN and CDR2 SVGIG (reference sequence). The CDR3 spells CAWSGFSYEQYF. The CDR3, as DNA: TGTGCCTGGAGTGGTTTCTCCTACGAGCAGTACTTC.

This clone has a handful of counts. V and J are TRBV5-1 and TRBJ2-1; the D gene is possibly TRBD2 (6 bases). V gave up 0 bases and J gave up 9 bases, with 13 bases separating them. Germline V lookup: CDR1 SGHRS, CDR2 YFSETQ. The CDR3 consists of 14 residues. The CDR3 coding sequence is TGCGCCAGCAGCTTGGATGGAGGGTCGGCTGAGCAGTTCTTC. Translated, it gives CASSLDGGSAEQFF.

This clone has only a few counts. V usage is TRBV28 and J usage is TRBJ2-7; D may be TRBD1 (6 bases). The CDR3 has 14 amino acids. In germline, CDR1 is MDHEN, CDR2 SYDVKM. V lost 6 bases, J lost 8 bases, and 20 bases lay in between. CDR3: CASSPPDRSRKQYF. The CDR3 DNA reads as TGTGCCAGCAGCCCACCCGACAGGTCAAGGAAGCAGTACTTC.

This chain links TRBV9 with TRBJ2-7, with 7 positions matching TRBD1. V lost 4 bases and J lost 2; bases outside the gene matches: 9. The CDR3 contains 15 residues. Germline V CDR1 and CDR2: SGDLS, YYNGEE. The CDR3 loop is CASSPRQGSTYEQYF. The CDR3 bases are TGTGCCAGCAGCCCCCGACAGGGATCCACCTACGAGCAGTACTTC.

The rearrangement uses TRBV30 and TRBJ1-2, with D perhaps matching TRBD1 (5 bases). V was trimmed by 0 bases and J by 4 bases, leaving 12 bases between them. In germline, CDR1 is GTSNPN, CDR2 SVGIG (reference sequence). The CDR3 is 14 residues long. This CDR3 is CAWSVKGQGYGYTF. The CDR3 coding sequence is TGTGCCTGGAGTGTAAAAGGTCAGGGCTATGGCTACACCTTC.

The rearrangement uses TRBV7-9 and TRBJ1-5; D is possibly TRBD1 (5 bases). Trimming stripped 5 bases from V and 3 bases from J, with 11 bases between. Germline V lookup: CDR1 SEHNR, CDR2 FQNEAQ (reference sequence). The CDR3 has 14 amino acids. CDR3: CASSPEGLNQPQHF. The CDR3, as DNA: TGTGCCAGCAGCCCGGAGGGGCTCAATCAGCCCCAGCATTTT.

The chain employs TRBV5-4 and TRBJ2-1; 11 bases are a match to TRBD2. The V and J ends lost 4 bases and 7 bases, in that order; junction bases with no gene match: 4. The V gene's germline CDR1 is SGHNT and CDR2 YYREEE (reference sequence). The CDR3 runs to 14 residues. As DNA, the CDR3 is TGTGCCAGCAGCATGGGACTAGCGGTGAATGAGCAGTTCTTC. It codes for CASSMGLAVNEQFF.

This chain uses TRBV27 with TRBJ1-5; D unclear. The CDR3 loop spans 14 amino acids. Looked up from germline, CDR1 is MNHEY and CDR2 is SMNVEV (reference sequence). With 6 bases removed from V and 2 bases from J, the gap between germline ends came to 11 bases. The CDR3, as DNA: TGTGCCAGCAGCCCCAGAGGCGGCAATCAGCCCCAGCATTTT. It encodes CASSPRGGNQPQHF.

The chain has TRBV30 and TRBJ1-2; TRBD1 agrees at 8 bases. J gave up 4 bases and V 8 bases, and 9 bases lay outside the gene matches. Germline loops: CDR1 GTSNPN, CDR2 SVGIG (reference sequence). CDR3 size: 13 residues. The CDR3 bases are TGTGCCCTAGACCCAGGGGGCCTCTATGGCTACACCTTC. It encodes CALDPGGLYGYTF.

In this sample, this clone turned up a few times. The chain recombines TRBV2 with TRBJ2-1, with a weak D call TRBD1 (5 bases). V was clipped by 3 bases and J by 8 bases, with 11 bases between them. Germline V lookup: CDR1 SNHLY, CDR2 FYNNEI. This CDR3 is built from 13 residues. CDR3 bases: TGTGCCAGCAGTGAGCAGGGTAACTATGAGCAGTTCTTC. Translated, it gives CASSEQGNYEQFF.

V is TRBV11-2 and J is TRBJ2-7, with a tentative D call TRBD2 (6 bases). Germline CDR1 reads SGHAT; CDR2 reads FQNNGV. This CDR3 is 15 amino acids long. V gave up 4 bases and J gave up 2 bases, with 15 bases separating them. DNA of the CDR3: TGTGCCAGCAGCTCCCTAGGAGGGGCCACCTACGAGCAGTACTTC. Its protein product is CASSSLGGATYEQYF.